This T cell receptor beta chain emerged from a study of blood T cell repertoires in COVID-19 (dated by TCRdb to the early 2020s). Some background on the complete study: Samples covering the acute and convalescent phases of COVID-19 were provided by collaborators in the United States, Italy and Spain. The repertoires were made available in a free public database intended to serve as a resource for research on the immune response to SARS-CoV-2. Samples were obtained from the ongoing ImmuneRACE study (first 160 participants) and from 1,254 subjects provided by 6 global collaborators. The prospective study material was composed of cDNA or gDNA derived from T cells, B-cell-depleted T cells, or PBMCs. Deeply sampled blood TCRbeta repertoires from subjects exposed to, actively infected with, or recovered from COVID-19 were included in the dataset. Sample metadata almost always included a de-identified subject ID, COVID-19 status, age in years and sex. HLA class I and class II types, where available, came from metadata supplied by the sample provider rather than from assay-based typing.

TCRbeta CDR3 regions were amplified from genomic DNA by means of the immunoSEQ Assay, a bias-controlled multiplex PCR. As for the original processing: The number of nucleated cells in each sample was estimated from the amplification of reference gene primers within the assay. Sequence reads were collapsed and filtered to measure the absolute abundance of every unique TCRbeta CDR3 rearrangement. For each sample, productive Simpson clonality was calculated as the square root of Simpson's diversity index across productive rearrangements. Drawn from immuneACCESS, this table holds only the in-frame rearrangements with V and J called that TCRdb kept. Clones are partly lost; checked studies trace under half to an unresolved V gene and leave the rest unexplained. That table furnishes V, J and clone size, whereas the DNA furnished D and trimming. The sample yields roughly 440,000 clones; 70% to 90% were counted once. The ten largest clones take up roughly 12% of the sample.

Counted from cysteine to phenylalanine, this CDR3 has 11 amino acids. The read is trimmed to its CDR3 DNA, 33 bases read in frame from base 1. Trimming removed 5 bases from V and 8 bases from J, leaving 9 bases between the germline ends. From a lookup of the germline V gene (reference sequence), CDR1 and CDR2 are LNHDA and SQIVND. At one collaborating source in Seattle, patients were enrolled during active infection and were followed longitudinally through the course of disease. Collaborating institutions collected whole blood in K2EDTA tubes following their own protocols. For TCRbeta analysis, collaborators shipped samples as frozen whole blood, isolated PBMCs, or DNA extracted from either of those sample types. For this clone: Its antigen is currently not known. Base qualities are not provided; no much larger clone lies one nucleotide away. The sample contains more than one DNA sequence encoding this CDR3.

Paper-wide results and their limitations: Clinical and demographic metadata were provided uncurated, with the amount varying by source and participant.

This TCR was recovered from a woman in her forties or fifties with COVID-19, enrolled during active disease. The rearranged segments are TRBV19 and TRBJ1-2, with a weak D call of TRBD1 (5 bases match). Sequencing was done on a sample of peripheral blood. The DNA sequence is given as TGTGCCAGTAGTCCAGGGTACGGCTACACCTTC. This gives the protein CASSPGYGYTF.